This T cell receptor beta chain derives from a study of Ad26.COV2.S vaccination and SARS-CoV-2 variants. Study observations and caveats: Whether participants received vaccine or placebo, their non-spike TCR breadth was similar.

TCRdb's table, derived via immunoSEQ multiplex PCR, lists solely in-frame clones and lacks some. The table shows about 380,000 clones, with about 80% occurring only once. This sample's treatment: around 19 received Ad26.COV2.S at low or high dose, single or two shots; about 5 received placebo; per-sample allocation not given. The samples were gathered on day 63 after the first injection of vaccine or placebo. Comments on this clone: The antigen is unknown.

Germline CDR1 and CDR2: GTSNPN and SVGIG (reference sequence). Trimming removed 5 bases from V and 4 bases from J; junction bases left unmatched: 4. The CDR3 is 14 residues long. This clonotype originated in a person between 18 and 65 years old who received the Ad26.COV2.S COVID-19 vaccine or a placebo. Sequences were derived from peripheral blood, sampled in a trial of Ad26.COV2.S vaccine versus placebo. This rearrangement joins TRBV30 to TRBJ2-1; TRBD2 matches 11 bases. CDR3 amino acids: CAWDASGGYNEQFF. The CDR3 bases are TGTGCCTGGGACGCTAGCGGGGGGTACAATGAGCAGTTCTTC.